Described below is a single T cell receptor beta chain sequence and its context. The data were taken from a study of blood T cells in healthy people across ages. A second roughly 6 to 11 cycle PCR used barcoded and J-beta primers. TCRdb processed the 5' RACE reads anew with MiXCR; each CDR3 protein has one entry. Of fewer than 900,000 distinct CDR3 sequences listed, about 37% are singletons. CDR3 length: 17 residues. V shed 0 bases, J shed 3 bases, and the junction held 10 bases outside the gene matches. From germline, CDR1 is LNHNV and CDR2 YYDKDF (reference sequence). J is TRBJ1-1 and V is TRBV15; 7 positions agree with TRBD1. The TCR sequence derives from a man between 18 and 29 years old in good health. The specimen sequenced was blood. This chain's CDR3 is CATSRERGRRGDTEAFF. The CDR3 region has the DNA TGTGCCACCAGCAGAGAAAGGGGGCGTAGAGGGGACACTGAAGCTTTCTTT.